The rows below give T cell receptor beta chains drawn from one sample of a study of shared clonotypes between healthy human individuals. Only in-frame clones appear in the TCRdb table, and some are missing; sequencing was by immunoSEQ multiplex PCR. There are about 2.4 million clones in the sample; roughly 93% occur only once, and approximately 0.35% lies in the top ten. The material sequenced was naive CD4+ T cells from PBMCs. The source is a man aged 18 to 29 in good health. Some clones in this sample may be carry-over from other donors' samples. Both conserved end residues are part of each CDR3. A D gene is named only where the DNA matches it firmly. A row's size may be missing; if present it is once, few, many or a size class.

clone_size j_call v_call d_call cdr3_aa cdr3_nt
. TRBJ2-2 TRBV27 . CASSPGRHENTGELFF TGTGCCAGCAGTCCCGGACGGCACGAGAACACCGGGGAGCTGTTTTTT
. TRBJ2-2 TRBV5-1 TRBD2 CASTTLAGGTGELFF TGCGCCAGCACCACGCTAGCGGGAGGGACCGGGGAGCTGTTTTTT
once TRBJ2-7 TRBV14 . CASSRRPGGRDEQYF TGTGCCAGCAGCAGAAGGCCAGGGGGGCGCGACGAGCAGTACTTC
. TRBJ2-5 TRBV18 . CASSRSTGHQETQYF TGTGCCAGCTCACGGTCGACGGGGCACCAAGAGACCCAGTACTTC
. TRBJ2-3 TRBV4-3 TRBD2 CASSQDLAGTQYF TGCGCCAGCAGCCAAGATTTAGCGGGTACGCAGTATTTT
. TRBJ2-2 TRBV6-1 TRBD1 CASTPGTGFTGELFF TGTGCCAGCACGCCGGGGACAGGTTTCACCGGGGAGCTGTTTTTT
. TRBJ2-7 TRBV2 TRBD1 CASTIQGATYEQYF TGTGCCAGCACTATACAGGGGGCCACCTACGAGCAGTACTTC
. TRBJ2-2 TRBV7-3 TRBD1 CASSPGQSNTGELFF TGTGCCAGCAGCCCGGGACAGTCGAACACCGGGGAGCTGTTTTTT
. TRBJ2-2 TRBV7-2 . CASSSPPAVGSGELFF TGTGCCAGCAGCTCGCCCCCCGCGGTGGGTTCCGGGGAGCTGTTTTTT
. TRBJ1-1 TRBV18 TRBD1 CASSPLTGAIEAFF TGTGCCAGCTCACCGTTGACAGGGGCTATCGAAGCTTTCTTT
. TRBJ1-2 TRBV5-4 . CASTAVIQEGGYTF TGTGCCAGCACCGCCGTGATACAGGAGGGCGGCTACACCTTC
. TRBJ1-1 TRBV18 . CASSPTDGGTEAFF TGTGCCAGCTCACCTACGGACGGAGGGACTGAAGCTTTCTTT
. TRBJ2-2 TRBV5-1 . CASSLARSGELFF TGCGCCAGCAGCTTGGCAAGGTCCGGGGAGCTGTTTTTT
. TRBJ1-5 TRBV7-2 . CASSSNNQPQHF TGTGCCAGCAGCTCGAATAATCAGCCCCAGCATTTT
. TRBJ2-7 TRBV7-8 . CASSHGKHYEQYF TGTGCCAGCAGCCACGGAAAGCACTACGAGCAGTACTTC
. TRBJ1-3 TRBV11-2 TRBD1 CASSQGTAWLSGNTIYF TGTGCCAGCAGCCAAGGGACAGCTTGGCTCTCTGGAAACACCATATATTTT
. TRBJ2-7 TRBV4-3 . CASSRDGGVGYEQYF TGCGCCAGCAGCCGAGATGGCGGGGTGGGCTACGAGCAGTACTTC
. TRBJ2-7 TRBV10-2 . CASAEYEQYF TGCGCCAGTGCGGAATACGAGCAGTACTTC
. TRBJ2-3 TRBV6-8 . CASSYIGGARTDTQYF TGTGCCAGCAGTTACATAGGCGGCGCCCGCACAGATACGCAGTATTTT
. TRBJ1-1 TRBV14 . CASSRNGQNTEAFF TGTGCCAGCAGCCGCAACGGACAGAACACTGAAGCTTTCTTT
. TRBJ1-2 TRBV11-2 . CASRSLGYTF TGTGCCAGCAGGAGTCTCGGATACACCTTC
. TRBJ2-5 TRBV14 . CASSQDSPTQETQYF TGTGCCAGCAGCCAGGACAGCCCAACCCAAGAGACCCAGTACTTC
. TRBJ1-3 TRBV6-5 TRBD1 CASRRQGRSGNTIYF TGTGCCAGCAGACGACAGGGTCGCTCTGGAAACACCATATATTTT
. TRBJ1-3 TRBV28 . CASLGGLSGNTIYF TGTGCCAGTCTCGGGGGCCTCTCTGGAAACACCATATATTTT
. TRBJ1-3 TRBV10-3 TRBD1 CAISEPGGPNTIYF TGTGCCATCAGTGAACCAGGGGGGCCAAACACCATATATTTT
. TRBJ2-1 TRBV7-2 . CASSLAPRGIFHEQFF TGTGCCAGCAGCTTAGCCCCCAGGGGTATCTTTCATGAGCAGTTCTTC
once TRBJ2-6 TRBV7-2 . CASTRGFSSGANVLTF TGTGCCAGCACACGGGGGTTTAGCTCTGGGGCCAACGTCCTGACTTTC
. TRBJ2-7 TRBV18 TRBD1 CASSSGTAFYEQYF TGTGCCAGCTCATCCGGGACAGCCTTCTACGAGCAGTACTTC
once TRBJ1-1 TRBV14 . CASSQDLGSEAFF TGTGCCAGCAGCCAAGATTTGGGAAGTGAAGCTTTCTTT
. TRBJ2-7 TRBV7-3 . CASSLVPGPPEEQYF TGTGCCAGCAGCTTAGTCCCCGGACCTCCCGAGGAGCAGTACTTC
. TRBJ1-2 TRBV6-1 . CASSEAGSRGYGYTF TGTGCCAGCAGTGAAGCGGGCAGCAGGGGCTATGGCTACACCTTC
. TRBJ1-2 TRBV6-5 TRBD1 CASSQPGQGALGYTF TGTGCCAGCAGTCAACCGGGACAGGGGGCGCTTGGCTACACCTTC
once TRBJ2-2 TRBV7-8 TRBD2 CASSLRGSGRADTGELFF TGTGCCAGCAGCCTCCGGGGAAGCGGGAGAGCGGACACCGGGGAGCTGTTTTTT
. TRBJ2-1 TRBV6-1 TRBD2 CASSPIAGEQFF TGTGCCAGCAGCCCTATAGCGGGGGAGCAGTTCTTC
. TRBJ2-5 TRBV29-1 TRBD1 CSVGTGLGETQYF TGCAGCGTGGGGACAGGGCTCGGAGAGACCCAGTACTTC
. TRBJ2-7 TRBV7-6 TRBD2 CATLAEFYEQYF TGTGCCACCCTAGCGGAGTTCTACGAGCAGTACTTC
. TRBJ1-5 TRBV20-1 . CSVGGDQPQHF TGCAGTGTAGGGGGAGATCAGCCCCAGCATTTT
. TRBJ2-7 TRBV9 TRBD2 CASSVSGTHSYEQYF TGTGCCAGCAGCGTGAGCGGGACCCACTCCTACGAGCAGTACTTC
. TRBJ2-6 TRBV15 . CATKNSGANVLTF TGTGCCACCAAAAACTCTGGGGCCAACGTCCTGACTTTC
. TRBJ2-3 TRBV2 TRBD2 CASSRLAGALDTQYF TGTGCCAGCAGCAGACTAGCGGGAGCGTTAGATACGCAGTATTTT
. TRBJ2-7 TRBV19 TRBD1 CASSPRTGTGGYEQYF TGTGCCAGTAGTCCGCGCACCGGGACAGGGGGTTACGAGCAGTACTTC
. TRBJ2-2 TRBV9 TRBD2 CASSARTSGRRVEGTGELFF TGTGCCAGCAGCGCCCGGACTAGCGGGAGAAGGGTAGAGGGCACCGGGGAGCTGTTTTTT
. TRBJ2-1 TRBV5-1 TRBD2 CASSYTSGTYNEQFF TGCGCCAGCAGCTATACTAGCGGGACCTACAATGAGCAGTTCTTC
. TRBJ2-3 TRBV20-1 . CSALLARAQYF TGCAGTGCTCTGCTAGCGAGAGCGCAGTATTTT
once TRBJ2-1 TRBV7-9 TRBD2 CASSTTSGAPSYNEQFF TGTGCCAGCAGCACGACTAGCGGAGCCCCCTCCTACAATGAGCAGTTCTTC
. TRBJ2-3 TRBV27 . CASSLSREGAQYF TGTGCCAGCAGTTTATCACGAGAAGGGGCGCAGTATTTT